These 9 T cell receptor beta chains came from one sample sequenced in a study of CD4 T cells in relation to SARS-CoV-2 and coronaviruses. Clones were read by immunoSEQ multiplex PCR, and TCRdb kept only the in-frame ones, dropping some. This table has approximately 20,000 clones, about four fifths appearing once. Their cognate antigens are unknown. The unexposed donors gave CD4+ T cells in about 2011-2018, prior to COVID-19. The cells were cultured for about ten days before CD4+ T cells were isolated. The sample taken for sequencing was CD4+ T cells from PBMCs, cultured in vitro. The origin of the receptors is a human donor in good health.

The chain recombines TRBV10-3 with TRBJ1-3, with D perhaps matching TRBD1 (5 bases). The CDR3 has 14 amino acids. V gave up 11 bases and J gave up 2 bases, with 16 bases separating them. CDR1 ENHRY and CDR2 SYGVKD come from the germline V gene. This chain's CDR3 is CADTRVLPGNTIYF. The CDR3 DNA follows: TGTGCCGACACCAGGGTACTTCCTGGAAACACCATATATTTT.

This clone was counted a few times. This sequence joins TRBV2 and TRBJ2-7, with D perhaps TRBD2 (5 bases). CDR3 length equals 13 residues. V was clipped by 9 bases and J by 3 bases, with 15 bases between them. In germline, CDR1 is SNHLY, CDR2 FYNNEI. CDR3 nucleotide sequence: TGTGCCAGTCTTCGGGATGGAGACTACGAGCAGTACTTC. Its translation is CASLRDGDYEQYF.

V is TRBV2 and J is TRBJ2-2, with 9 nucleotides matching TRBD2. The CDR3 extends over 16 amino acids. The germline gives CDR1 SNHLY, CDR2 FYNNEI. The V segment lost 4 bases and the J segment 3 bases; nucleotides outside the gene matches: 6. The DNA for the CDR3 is TGTGCCAGCAGTGGTGGCGGGAGGGCGGACACCGGGGAGCTGTTTTTT. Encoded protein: CASSGGGRADTGELFF.

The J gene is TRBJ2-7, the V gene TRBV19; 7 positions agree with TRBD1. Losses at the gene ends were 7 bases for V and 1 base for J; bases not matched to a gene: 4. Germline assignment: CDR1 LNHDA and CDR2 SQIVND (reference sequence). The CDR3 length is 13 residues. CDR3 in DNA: TGTGCCAGTACGAGGGGGCAATCCTACGAGCAGTACTTC. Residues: CASTRGQSYEQYF. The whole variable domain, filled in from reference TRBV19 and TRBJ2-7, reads DGGITQSPKYLFRKEGQNVTLSCEQNLNHDAMYWYRQDPGQGLRLIYYSQIVNDFQKGDIAEGYSVSREKKESFPLTVTSAQKNPTAFYLCASTRGQSYEQYFGPGTRLTVT.

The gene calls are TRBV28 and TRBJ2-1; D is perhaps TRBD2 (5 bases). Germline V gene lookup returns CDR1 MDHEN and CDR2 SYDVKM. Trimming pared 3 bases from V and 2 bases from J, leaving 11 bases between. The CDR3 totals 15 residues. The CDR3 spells CASSFFRGTYNEQFF. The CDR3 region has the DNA TGTGCCAGCAGTTTTTTTCGAGGGACCTACAATGAGCAGTTCTTC.

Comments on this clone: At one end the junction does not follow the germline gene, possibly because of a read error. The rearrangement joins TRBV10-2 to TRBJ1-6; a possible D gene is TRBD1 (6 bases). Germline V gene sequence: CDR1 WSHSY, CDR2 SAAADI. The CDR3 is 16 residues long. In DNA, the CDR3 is TGCGCCAGCATTGAGGGGGGCGCCTTTCCAAATTCACCCCTCCACTTT. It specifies CASIEGGAFPNSPLHF.

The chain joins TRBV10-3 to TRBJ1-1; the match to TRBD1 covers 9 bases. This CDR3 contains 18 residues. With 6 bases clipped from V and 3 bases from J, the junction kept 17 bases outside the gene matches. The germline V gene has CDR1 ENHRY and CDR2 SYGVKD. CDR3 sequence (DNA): TGTGCCATCAGCTCCCCCCTCGGGGACAGGGAGGTCGACACTGAAGCTTTCTTT. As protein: CAISSPLGDREVDTEAFF.

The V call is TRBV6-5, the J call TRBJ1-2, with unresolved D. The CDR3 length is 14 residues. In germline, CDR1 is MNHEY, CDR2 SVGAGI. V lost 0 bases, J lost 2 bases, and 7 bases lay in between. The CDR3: CASSYSGGNYGYTF. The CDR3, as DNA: TGTGCCAGCAGTTACTCTGGAGGAAACTATGGCTACACCTTC.

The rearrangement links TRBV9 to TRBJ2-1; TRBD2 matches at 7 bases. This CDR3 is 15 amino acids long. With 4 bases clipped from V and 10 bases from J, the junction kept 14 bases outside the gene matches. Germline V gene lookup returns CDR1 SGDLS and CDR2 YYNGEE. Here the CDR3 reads CASSSSAGDYGEQFF. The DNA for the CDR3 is TGTGCCAGCAGCTCGTCGGCGGGGGATTACGGAGAGCAGTTCTTC.